Below, 25 T cell receptor beta chains from the same sample are listed, as sequenced in a study of response to subunit inactivated influenza vaccine. TCRdb re-called the RT-PCR reads through MiXCR, storing one row per CDR3 protein. The data contain roughly 190,000 distinct CDR3 sequences, under 15% of them singletons. The sequences come from CD8+ T cells sorted from PBMCs, collected about 5 days after vaccination. These receptors all stem from a man aged 45-65 years who received an inactivated influenza vaccine.

This chain uses TRBV15 with TRBJ2-7; 7 bases align to TRBD1. The CDR3 consists of 15 residues. J gave up 3 bases and V 2 bases, and 7 bases lay outside the gene matches. CDR1 is LNHNV, CDR2 YYDKDF, per germline (reference sequence). CDR3 residues: CATSRLLTGDYEQYF. CDR3 DNA: TGTGCCACCAGCAGATTACTCACAGGGGACTACGAGCAGTACTTC.

The chain uses TRBV27 and TRBJ2-1; D is unresolved. Germline-derived CDR1 and CDR2 are MNHEY and SMNVEV (reference sequence). The CDR3 consists of 14 residues. The V gene lost 5 bases and the J gene lost 7 bases, with 15 bases spanning the gap. For the CDR3, the DNA is TGTGCCAGCAGTCCCTACCAGATCGAGAATGAGCAGTTCTTC. Protein product: CASSPYQIENEQFF.

The gene calls are TRBV7-8 and TRBJ2-7, with 7 bases lining up with TRBD2. J lost 6 bases, V lost 4 bases, and 3 bases had no gene match. This CDR3 has 12 residues. Germline V CDR1 and CDR2: SGHVS, FQNEAQ. The chain's CDR3 is CASSWGRVEQYF. The CDR3 DNA reads TGTGCCAGCAGCTGGGGGAGGGTCGAGCAGTACTTC.

This clonotype appeared a few times. The chain has TRBV12-3 or TRBV12-4 and TRBJ2-5; no clear D gene. The CDR3 has 15 amino acids. V was cut by 6 bases and J by 7 bases, with 21 bases left in between. The CDR3 DNA reads TGTGCCAGCAGAGACTCCGGACGGGCGGTCGGGACCCAGTACTTC. Protein sequence: CASRDSGRAVGTQYF.

This clonotype was detected a few times. The rearrangement links TRBV13 to TRBJ2-3; possibly TRBD1 for D (6 bases). V dropped 3 bases and J dropped 4 bases, with 14 bases sitting between them. Germline V gene sequence: CDR1 PRHDT, CDR2 FYEKMQ (reference sequence). The CDR3 is 15 amino acids. CDR3 protein: CASSFRGEGPDTQYF. DNA of the CDR3: TGTGCCAGCAGCTTCAGGGGAGAAGGCCCAGATACGCAGTATTTT.

CDR3 protein: CASSLKSESGGLDQPQHF. Written as DNA, the CDR3 is TGTGCCAGCAGTTTAAAAAGCGAATCAGGGGGATTGGACCAGCCCCAGCATTTT. The chain has TRBV28 and TRBJ1-5; 7 bases are a match to TRBD1. Trimming took 2 bases from V and 7 from J; bases not matched to a gene: 17. The CDR3 spans 18 residues. Looked up from germline, CDR1 is MDHEN and CDR2 is SYDVKM.

This clonotype turned up a few times. The V call is TRBV7-9, the J call TRBJ2-1, with a tentative D call TRBD2 (6 bases). The CDR3 runs 13 residues. Germline values: CDR1 SEHNR, CDR2 FQNEAQ (reference sequence). V lost 7 bases and J lost 9, with 16 bases in between. The DNA for the CDR3 is TGTGCCAGCACCCCCGCCGGGAGTATTGAGCAGTTCTTC. This translates into CASTPAGSIEQFF.

This clonotype was seen many times. The CDR3 DNA reads as TGTGCCAGCAGTGCGGTCGGGACTAGCGGGGGGGCATTTAGAGAGACCCAGTACTTC. This codes for CASSAVGTSGGAFRETQYF. The chain has TRBV28 and TRBJ2-5; 16 nucleotides match TRBD2. V dropped 5 bases and J dropped 4; count of bases not matched to a gene: 13. The V gene's germline CDR1 is MDHEN and CDR2 SYDVKM. The CDR3 covers 19 residues.

CDR3 region: CASSSVGPSYEQYF. The CDR3 DNA sequence: TGTGCCAGCAGTTCTGTCGGGCCCTCCTACGAGCAGTACTTC. The chain links TRBV6-5 to TRBJ2-7; D uncertain. V shed 4 bases and J shed 0 bases, with 10 bases lying between them. The CDR3 consists of 14 residues. The germline CDR1 and CDR2 sequences are MNHEY and SVGAGI.

This sequence joins TRBV20-1 and TRBJ2-1; 9 bases line up with TRBD1. With 0 bases clipped from V and 8 bases from J, the junction kept 5 bases outside the gene matches. The length of the CDR3 is 14 residues. CDR1 is DFQATT and CDR2 is SNEGSKA in the germline V gene (reference sequence). The CDR3 bases are TGCAGTGCTAGAGATTGGGACAGGGACTATGAGCAGTTCTTC. Translation gives CSARDWDRDYEQFF.

The table lists this clonotype with many counts. CDR3 in amino acids: CASSSLADFTDTQYF. The CDR3 DNA sequence: TGTGCCAGCAGTTCCCTAGCGGACTTCACAGATACGCAGTATTTT. The V and J genes are TRBV12-3 or TRBV12-4 and TRBJ2-3, with TRBD2 matching 7 bases. This CDR3 region has 15 residues. J was trimmed by 2 bases and V by 4 bases; bases with no gene match: 6.

This clonotype was picked up a small number of times. The genes are TRBV12-3 or TRBV12-4 and TRBJ1-2; 9 bases agree with TRBD1. There are 15 residues in the CDR3. Trimming took 0 bases from V and 6 from J; bases not matched to a gene: 5. Here the CDR3 reads CASSLAGTGLNGYTF. In nucleotides, the CDR3 is TGTGCCAGCAGTTTAGCCGGGACAGGGTTAAATGGCTACACCTTC.

The sample holds a few counts of this clonotype. The gene calls are TRBV11-2 and TRBJ2-1, with D possibly matching TRBD2 (6 bases). Looked up from germline, CDR1 is SGHAT and CDR2 is FQNNGV. This CDR3 spans 19 amino acids. The V and J ends lost 2 bases and 3 bases respectively, with 23 bases between them. The CDR3 here is CASSLYSIRGQGGYNEQFF. DNA of the CDR3: TGTGCCAGCAGCTTATATAGTATTCGTGGGCAGGGAGGCTACAATGAGCAGTTCTTC.

This clonotype was seen a handful of times. The chain carries TRBV4-3 and TRBJ2-2, with 9 bases aligning to TRBD2. The junction had 18 bases not matched to a gene; V was cut back by 3 bases and J by 7 bases. CDR3 size: 19 residues. Germline V gene data show CDR1 as LGHNA and CDR2 as YSLEER. Written as DNA, the CDR3 is TGCGCCAGCAGCCACCACTACGCCTCGCCGGGACTAGCTGGCGGGGAGCTGTTTTTT. Translating it yields CASSHHYASPGLAGGELFF.

This clonotype was seen many times. The chain links TRBV15 to TRBJ2-3, with D hard to call. V lost 0 bases, J lost 4 bases, and 8 bases lay in between. This CDR3 has 14 amino acids. The V gene's germline CDR1 is LNHNV and CDR2 YYDKDF (reference sequence). CDR3 sequence: CATSREGEADTQYF. CDR3 DNA sequence: TGTGCCACCAGCAGAGAGGGTGAAGCAGATACGCAGTATTTT.

The table lists this clonotype with a few counts. The gene calls are TRBV7-2 and TRBJ1-3; D uncertain. This CDR3 region has 15 residues. Trimming stripped 1 base from V and 4 bases from J, with 11 bases between. The germline V gene encodes CDR1 SGHTA and CDR2 FQGNSA. In DNA form, the CDR3 reads TGTGCCAGCAGCTTAGGGGTCCACACAGGAAACACCATATATTTT. It encodes CASSLGVHTGNTIYF.

This clonotype has just a few counts. This chain links TRBV5-1 with TRBJ1-4; D is undetermined. CDR1 is SGHRS and CDR2 is YFSETQ in the germline V gene. This CDR3 comprises 14 residues. The germline V and J ends were trimmed by 0 bases and 5 bases, with 8 bases remaining between them. CDR3 amino acids: CASSLVGPNEKLFF. CDR3 nucleotides: TGCGCCAGCAGCTTGGTTGGTCCGAATGAAAAACTGTTTTTT.

There are a few counts of this clonotype. This chain joins TRBV3-1 and TRBJ1-1; D might be TRBD1 (5 bases). The V gene lost 3 bases and the J gene lost 10 bases, with 12 bases spanning the gap. Germline values: CDR1 LGHDT, CDR2 YNNKEL (reference sequence). The CDR3 sequence is 12 residues long. In nucleotides, the CDR3 is TGTGCCAGCAGCCACGGGACGATGGGAGCTTTCTTT. Protein product: CASSHGTMGAFF.

This clonotype was seen repeatedly, ten times or more. This chain joins TRBV29-1 and TRBJ2-3; 8 bases are a match to TRBD2. Losses at the gene ends were 4 bases for V and 5 bases for J; bases not matched to a gene: 8. This CDR3 comprises 14 residues. The germline V gene has CDR1 SQVTM and CDR2 ANQGSEA. The CDR3 DNA reads as TGCAGCGTTGTACTGCGGGGGGAGGGAGATACGCAGTATTTT. The encoded protein is CSVVLRGEGDTQYF.

This clonotype appeared a few times. V and J are TRBV29-1 and TRBJ2-7; unclear D gene. The germline CDR1 and CDR2 sequences are SQVTM and ANQGSEA. The CDR3 spans 11 residues. V was cut by 1 base and J by 2 bases, with 3 bases left in between. The CDR3 spells CSVEGTYEQYF. DNA for the CDR3: TGCAGCGTTGAAGGCACCTACGAGCAGTACTTC.

The CDR3 bases are TGTGCCAGCACTCTAGCGGGAGGCCCGGGGATAAGCGAGCAGTACTTC. Its protein product is CASTLAGGPGISEQYF. V gene TRBV28 combines with J gene TRBJ2-7; 11 nucleotides align to TRBD2. Germline V lookup: CDR1 MDHEN, CDR2 SYDVKM. The CDR3 length is 16 residues. V trimming: 7 bases; J trimming: 6 bases; junction bases outside the gene matches: 14.

The chain recombines TRBV28 with TRBJ2-5; 7 bases match TRBD1. Germline CDR1 MDHEN, CDR2 SYDVKM. This CDR3 has 14 residues. J gave up 4 bases and V 7 bases, and 9 bases lay outside the gene matches. As DNA, the CDR3 is TGTGCCAGCATTAACACAGGGGTGAGAGAGACCCAGTACTTC. Translated: CASINTGVRETQYF. The variable domain in full, with the rest retrieved from reference TRBV28 and TRBJ2-5, is DVKVTQSSRYLVKRTGEKVFLECVQDMDHENMFWYRQDPGLGLRLIYFSYDVKMKEKGDIPEGYSVSREKKERFSLILESASTNQTSMYLCASINTGVRETQYFGPGTRLLVL.

The J gene is TRBJ2-3, the V gene TRBV15, with 8 bases matching TRBD2. Germline V CDR1 and CDR2: LNHNV, YYDKDF (reference sequence). This CDR3 region has 16 residues. Germline trimming cut 3 bases from V and 4 bases from J; bases unmatched to any gene: 9. In DNA, the CDR3 is TGTGCCACCAGCAGGTCTACCAGCGGGAGAGCAGATACGCAGTATTTT. Its translation: CATSRSTSGRADTQYF.

This chain joins TRBV5-1 and TRBJ1-6; 8 bases agree with TRBD1. The ends lost 0 bases at V and 7 bases at J; junction bases unmatched: 9. This CDR3 is 17 amino acids long. Germline V lookup: CDR1 SGHRS, CDR2 YFSETQ. The CDR3 DNA sequence: TGCGCCAGCAGCTTGGGCGGTTGGACAGGGCGGAATTCACCCCTCCACTTT. The encoded protein is CASSLGGWTGRNSPLHF.

V and J are TRBV12-3 or TRBV12-4 and TRBJ2-1; 8 bases agree with TRBD1. This CDR3 region has 12 residues. Trimming cost V 6 bases and J 7 bases; bases outside gene matches: 2. The DNA for the CDR3 is TGTGCCAGCAGCACAGGGGGAAATGAGCAGTTCTTC. Protein sequence: CASSTGGNEQFF.